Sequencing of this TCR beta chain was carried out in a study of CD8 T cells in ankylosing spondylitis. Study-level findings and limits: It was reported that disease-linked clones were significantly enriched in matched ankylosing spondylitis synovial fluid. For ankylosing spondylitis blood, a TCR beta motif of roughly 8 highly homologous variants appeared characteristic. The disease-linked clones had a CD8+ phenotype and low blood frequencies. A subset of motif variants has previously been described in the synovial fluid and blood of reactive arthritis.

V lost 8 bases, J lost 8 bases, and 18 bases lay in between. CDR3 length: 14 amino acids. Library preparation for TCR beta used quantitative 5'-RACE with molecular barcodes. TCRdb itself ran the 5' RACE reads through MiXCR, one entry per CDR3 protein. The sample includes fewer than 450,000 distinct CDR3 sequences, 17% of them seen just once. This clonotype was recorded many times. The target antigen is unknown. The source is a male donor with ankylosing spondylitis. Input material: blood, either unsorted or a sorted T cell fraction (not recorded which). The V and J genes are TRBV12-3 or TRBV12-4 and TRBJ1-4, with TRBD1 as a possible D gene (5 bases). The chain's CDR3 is CASSRNGGNEKLFF. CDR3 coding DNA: TGTGCCAGCTCGCGGAATGGGGGTAACGAAAAACTGTTTTTT.